This T cell receptor beta chain originates from a study of blood T cell repertoires in COVID-19. Study information: T cells, B-cell-depleted T cells, or PBMCs provided the cDNA or gDNA that served as material.

Participants had their cohort set by participant-reported clinical history. Original methodology: How many nucleated cells were present was estimated from reference gene primer amplification. Data came from immunoSEQ multiplex PCR; TCRdb stores just in-frame clones and leaves some out. Clone size and V and J calls were adopted from that table, with D and trimming inferred from the DNA. The table lists 200,000 to 250,000 clones, 70% to 90% of them singletons. CDR3 length: 19 residues. The V and J genes are TRBV21-1 and TRBJ2-1; the D call of TRBD2 is as the table states it, not checked on the DNA. TRBV21-1 is termed a pseudogene. The TCR was taken from a man younger than 40 who had recovered from COVID-19. The material sequenced was PBMCs or T cells enriched from blood (not recorded which). CDR3 in amino acids: CASSKAQQGTSGSGGEQFF. Written as DNA, the CDR3 is TGTGCCAGCAGCAAAGCACAGCAAGGGACTAGCGGGAGCGGTGGTGAGCAGTTCTTC.